The 8 T cell receptor beta chains below all came from one sample that was sequenced in a study of identical twins (dated by TCRdb to 2016 to 2017). The receptor library was made with 5' RACE. Sequenced on an Illumina HiSeq 2000. TCRdb passed the public sequencing reads through fastp at Q25 and MiXCR, retaining productive beta sequences. Rows are unified per CDR3 protein, each entry keeping the most common DNA and genes. This sample comprises about 900,000 distinct CDR3 sequences, around 12% of them detected only once. Around 1.5% of the sample lies in the top ten. These same data were also listed under a study on yellow fever vaccine responses in identical twins.

Input material: PBMCs. These receptors all stem from a woman aged 18 to 35 in good health.

Only a few counts were recorded for this clonotype. The rearrangement uses TRBV7-2 and TRBJ2-5; 8 bases match TRBD2. V was clipped by 1 base and J by 6 bases; unmatched bases: 10. CDR3 length equals 16 residues. Per germline, CDR1 SGHTA and CDR2 FQGNSA. CDR3 nucleotide sequence: TGTGCCAGCAGCTTAGTTGACGGGGGGGCCTTAAAGACCCAGTACTTC. Protein sequence: CASSLVDGGALKTQYF. Drawing the rest from reference TRBV7-2 and TRBJ2-5, the complete variable domain is GAGVSQSPSNKVTEKGKDVELRCDPISGHTALYWYRQSLGQGLEFLIYFQGNSAPDKSGLPSDRFSAERTGGSVSTLTIQRTQQEDSAVYLCASSLVDGGALKTQYFGPGTRLLVL.

This rearrangement joins TRBV3-1 to TRBJ2-3, with D unclear. The CDR3 sequence is 13 residues long. V was trimmed by 8 bases and J by 0 bases, leaving 9 bases between them. The germline CDR1 and CDR2 sequences are LGHDT and YNNKEL (reference sequence). The CDR3 protein is CASRQPSTDTQYF. The CDR3 DNA reads TGTGCCAGCCGACAACCAAGCACAGATACGCAGTATTTT.

This sequence joins TRBV3-1 and TRBJ2-1, with 8 bases identical to TRBD2. The CDR3 extends over 17 amino acids. From germline, CDR1 is LGHDT and CDR2 YNNKEL (reference sequence). V shed 1 base, J shed 8 bases, and the junction held 13 bases outside the gene matches. CDR3 sequence: CASSQGSGGGWMDEQFF. The CDR3 DNA follows: TGTGCCAGCAGCCAAGGAAGCGGCGGGGGGTGGATGGATGAGCAGTTCTTC.

This clonotype occurred a few times. V and J are TRBV5-4 and TRBJ2-1; 10 nucleotides agree with TRBD2. This CDR3 is built from 15 residues. V lost 5 bases, J lost 5 bases, and 7 bases stayed unmatched. Germline assignment: CDR1 SGHNT and CDR2 YYREEE (reference sequence). This chain's CDR3 is CASRPSTSGDNEQFF. CDR3 DNA: TGTGCCAGCAGACCTTCTACTAGCGGGGACAATGAGCAGTTCTTC.

This clonotype was counted only a few times. V usage is TRBV11-2 and J usage is TRBJ1-6; D remains ambiguous. CDR1 and CDR2 from the germline V gene are SGHAT and FQNNGV. V gave up 3 bases and J gave up 7 bases, with 10 bases separating them. CDR3 length: 14 residues. Here the CDR3 reads CASSLVKENSPLHF. In DNA form, the CDR3 reads TGTGCCAGCAGCTTGGTCAAAGAAAATTCACCCCTCCACTTT.

This clonotype has a count of ten or more. This chain uses TRBV20-1 with TRBJ2-1; 10 nucleotides align to TRBD2. The CDR3 spans 18 residues. The junction had 14 bases not matched to a gene; V was cut back by 6 bases and J by 0 bases. The V gene's germline CDR1 is DFQATT and CDR2 SNEGSKA (reference sequence). The CDR3 nucleotides read TGCAGTGCGTTCGTGGCTAGCGGGGGAAAAGTCTCCTACAATGAGCAGTTCTTC. This gives the protein CSAFVASGGKVSYNEQFF.

This clonotype was seen a handful of times. This sequence joins TRBV20-1 and TRBJ2-3; D might be TRBD2 (5 bases). Looked up from germline, CDR1 is DFQATT and CDR2 is SNEGSKA (reference sequence). The CDR3 spans 15 residues. V lost 3 bases to trimming and J lost 0 bases, with 13 bases between them. The CDR3 nucleotides read TGCAGTGCTAGTCTAGGCGGGTCTAGCACAGATACGCAGTATTTT. It codes for CSASLGGSSTDTQYF.

CDR3 amino acids: CASSQGVDRAFETQYF. CDR3 DNA: TGTGCCAGCAGCCAAGGGGTGGACAGGGCTTTCGAGACCCAGTACTTC. The chain uses TRBV3-1 and TRBJ2-5; 8 bases are shared with TRBD1. Germline V gene sequence: CDR1 LGHDT, CDR2 YNNKEL (reference sequence). The CDR3 covers 16 residues. With V trimmed by 1 base and J by 5 bases, 9 bases remained unmatched.